These 27 T cell receptor beta chains share one sample of origin, sequenced in a study of blood T cell repertoires in COVID-19. Assay: immunoSEQ multiplex PCR; the TCRdb copy retains only in-frame clones and omits some. The data show approximately 360,000 clones, with around 89% seen just once and more than 0.85% held by the top ten. Sequencing was performed on PBMCs or T cells enriched from blood (not recorded which). The receptors were sampled from a woman in her thirties with acute COVID-19.

V and J are TRBV7-9 and TRBJ2-1; 9 bases are shared with TRBD1. CDR3 size: 14 residues. V shed 5 bases and J 6 bases; nucleotides not matched to a gene: 5. CDR1 and CDR2 from the germline V gene are SEHNR and FQNEAQ (reference sequence). The CDR3 region is CASSLGTGFNEQFF. In nucleotides, the CDR3 is TGTGCCAGCAGCCTCGGGACAGGGTTCAATGAGCAGTTCTTC.

The chain joins TRBV2 to TRBJ1-5, with 9 bases fitting TRBD1. The CDR3 contains 18 residues. Trimming cost V 5 bases and J 2 bases; bases outside gene matches: 13. Germline lookup yields CDR1 SNHLY and CDR2 FYNNEI. The CDR3 reads CASSTDRGSGLGNQPQHF. The CDR3 nucleotides read TGTGCCAGCAGTACGGACAGGGGCTCTGGACTGGGCAATCAGCCCCAGCATTTT. Combining the CDR3 with reference TRBV2 and TRBJ1-5 gives the whole variable domain EPEVTQTPSHQVTQMGQEVILRCVPISNHLYFYWYRQILGQKVEFLVSFYNNEISEKSEIFDDQFSVERPDGSNFTLKIRSTKLEDSAMYFCASSTDRGSGLGNQPQHFGDGTRLSIL.

The rearrangement links TRBV5-1 to TRBJ2-1; 8 bases fit TRBD2. Germline trimming cut 2 bases from V and 8 bases from J; bases unmatched to any gene: 9. CDR3 length equals 15 residues. Germline V gene data show CDR1 as SGHRS and CDR2 as YFSETQ. This CDR3 reads CASSFRRRGVDEQFF. CDR3 DNA: TGCGCCAGCAGCTTCCGACGGCGGGGGGTCGATGAGCAGTTCTTC.

The CDR3 sequence: CASSLEVQGYGYTF. CDR3 in DNA: TGTGCCAGCAGCTTAGAGGTCCAGGGATATGGCTACACCTTC. The chain employs TRBV7-9 and TRBJ1-2, with D maybe TRBD1 (5 bases). Germline assignment: CDR1 SEHNR and CDR2 FQNEAQ (reference sequence). V dropped 1 base and J dropped 5 bases, with 11 bases sitting between them. This CDR3 comprises 14 residues.

The DNA for the CDR3 is TGTGCCAGCAGCCGAGACCTTGGGCAAAAAGCTTTCTTT. Protein sequence: CASSRDLGQKAFF. The chain links TRBV3-1 (or the pseudogene TRBV3-2) to TRBJ1-1; D ambiguous. Between the trimmed V and J ends, which lost 4 bases and 9 bases, there was a span of 15 bases. CDR3 length: 13 amino acids. Germline V gives CDR1 LGHDT, CDR2 YNNKEL (reference sequence).

The chain combines TRBV5-1 with TRBJ1-3; the D gene is possibly TRBD1 (5 bases). Per the germline V gene, CDR1 is SGHRS and CDR2 is YFSETQ. This CDR3 region has 15 residues. Trimming took off 0 bases at V and 5 bases at J, with 12 bases between the two ends. The CDR3 region is CASSLAVTDRNTIYF. In DNA, the CDR3 is TGCGCCAGCAGCTTGGCCGTGACAGACAGAAACACCATATATTTT.

This chain connects TRBV9 to TRBJ1-2; weak D call: TRBD1 (5 bases). V was trimmed by 1 base and J by 8 bases, leaving 24 bases between them. This CDR3 has 17 amino acids. Germline V gene data show CDR1 as SGDLS and CDR2 as YYNGEE. The chain's CDR3 is CASSVPRNPPGLYGYTF. CDR3 DNA: TGTGCCAGCAGCGTACCGAGAAACCCGCCAGGGTTGTACGGCTACACCTTC. Full variable domain (remainder filled in from reference TRBV9 and TRBJ1-2): DSGVTQTPKHLITATGQRVTLRCSPRSGDLSVYWYQQSLDQGLQFLIQYYNGEERAKGNILERFSAQQFPDLHSELNLSSLELGDSALYFCASSVPRNPPGLYGYTFGSGTRLTVV.

The chain couples TRBV24-1 to TRBJ1-2; D is ambiguous. Germline-derived CDR1 and CDR2 are KGHDR and SFDVKD. This CDR3 region has 13 residues. Between the trimmed V and J ends, which lost 1 base and 10 bases, there was a span of 12 bases. The CDR3 sequence is CATSDLGRADYTF. The CDR3 nucleotides read TGTGCCACCAGTGATTTAGGGCGGGCGGACTACACCTTC.

The chain employs TRBV3-1 (or the pseudogene TRBV3-2) and TRBJ2-2, with 14 nucleotides matching TRBD2. CDR1 and CDR2 from the germline V gene are LGHDT and YNNKEL (reference sequence). CDR3 length: 19 amino acids. The V and J ends lost 4 bases and 0 bases, in that order; junction bases with no gene match: 7. The CDR3 reads CASSLRGTSGGSNTGELFF. The CDR3, as DNA: TGTGCCAGCAGCCTCAGGGGGACTAGCGGGGGTTCGAACACCGGGGAGCTGTTTTTT.

This clone was seen only a few times. The sample carries other DNA sequences with the same CDR3. The chain joins TRBV3-1 (or the pseudogene TRBV3-2) to TRBJ2-7, with 11 bases aligning to TRBD1. V shed 5 bases and J 4 bases; nucleotides not matched to a gene: 4. Germline V lookup: CDR1 LGHDT, CDR2 YNNKEL (reference sequence). The CDR3 is 14 amino acids. CDR3 residues: CASSSGTGGYEQYF. The CDR3 DNA reads as TGTGCCAGCAGCTCCGGGACAGGGGGGTACGAGCAGTACTTC.

The chain combines TRBV5-4 with TRBJ1-3, with D possibly matching TRBD1 (6 bases). This CDR3 is 14 amino acids long. Trimming removed 4 bases at V and 5 bases at J, with 13 bases between. CDR1 is SGHNT, CDR2 YYREEE, per germline (reference sequence). The chain's CDR3 is CASSVQGERNTIYF. For the CDR3, the DNA is TGTGCCAGCAGCGTACAGGGTGAGAGAAACACCATATATTTT. Full variable domain (missing parts from reference TRBV5-4 and TRBJ1-3): ETGVTQSPTHLIKTRGQQVTLRCSSQSGHNTVSWYQQALGQGPQFIFQYYREEENGRGNFPPRFSGLQFPNYSSELNVNALELDDSALYLCASSVQGERNTIYFGEGSWLTVV.

This clone was found a few times. The genes are TRBV7-9 and TRBJ2-7; maybe TRBD2 (6 bases). Trimming removed 4 bases from V and 4 bases from J, with 8 bases in between. The CDR3 is 12 residues long. Germline V CDR1 and CDR2: SEHNR, FQNEAQ (reference sequence). The CDR3 reads CASSSEGYEQYF. In DNA form, the CDR3 reads TGTGCCAGCAGCTCGGAGGGGTACGAGCAGTACTTC.

The CDR3 region has the DNA TGTGCCAGCAGCGTAGGAGGGTTCAACGAGCAGTACTTC. Protein product: CASSVGGFNEQYF. The rearrangement joins TRBV9 to TRBJ2-7; possibly TRBD2 for D (5 bases). With 0 bases removed from V and 5 bases from J, the gap between germline ends came to 9 bases. Germline-derived CDR1 and CDR2 are SGDLS and YYNGEE. This CDR3 has 13 amino acids.

In the case of this clone: Additional DNA sequences in this sample encode the identical CDR3. This chain links TRBV30 with TRBJ1-1; D is perhaps TRBD1 (5 bases). V was shortened by 2 bases and J by 1 base, with 8 bases between the two germline ends. CDR1 GTSNPN and CDR2 SVGIG come from the germline V gene (reference sequence). The CDR3 loop spans 13 amino acids. In DNA form, the CDR3 reads TGTGCCTGGAGTTTAACAGGGAACACTGAAGCTTTCTTT. Its translation is CAWSLTGNTEAFF.

This clone was seen once. This chain uses TRBV5-5 with TRBJ2-3; D gene uncertain. Trimming removed 2 bases from V and 2 bases from J, with 9 bases in between. The CDR3 extends over 14 amino acids. Germline assignment: CDR1 SGHKS and CDR2 YYEKEE (reference sequence). CDR3 bases: TGTGCCAGCAGCTTCCGAACAACCACAGATACGCAGTATTTT. Encoded protein: CASSFRTTTDTQYF.

This chain uses TRBV11-2 with TRBJ2-3; the match to TRBD2 covers 11 bases. Unmatched junction bases numbered 3, after V lost 3 bases and J lost 4 bases. The CDR3 sequence is 15 residues long. From germline, CDR1 is SGHAT and CDR2 FQNNGV. The CDR3 loop reads CASSFTTSGADTQYF. CDR3 sequence (DNA): TGTGCCAGCAGCTTTACGACTAGCGGGGCAGATACGCAGTATTTT.

Details on this clone: The identical CDR3 is also encoded by other nucleotide sequences in the sample. J is TRBJ2-7 and V is TRBV12-3 or TRBV12-4; D unclear. The CDR3 is made up of 13 amino acids. V was clipped by 6 bases and J by 0 bases, with 9 bases between them. The CDR3 DNA reads TGTGCCAGCAGCCGTGGGCCCTCCTACGAGCAGTACTTC. It codes for CASSRGPSYEQYF.

V and J are TRBV4-3 and TRBJ2-1; 10 bases line up with TRBD2. V was clipped by 3 bases and J by 6 bases; unmatched bases: 8. CDR1 is LGHNA and CDR2 is YSLEER in the germline V gene. The CDR3 covers 16 residues. CDR3 nucleotides: TGCGCCAGCAGCCAGCGAGCGGGGGGGCAAGCCAATGAGCAGTTCTTC. As protein: CASSQRAGGQANEQFF.

The V gene is TRBV7-9, the J gene TRBJ1-2; 11 bases line up with TRBD1. Germline CDR1 and CDR2: SEHNR and FQNEAQ (reference sequence). V lost 5 bases, J lost 4 bases, and 3 bases stayed unmatched. CDR3 length: 14 amino acids. Here the CDR3 DNA reads TGTGCCAGCAGCCGGGACAGGGGGAGCTATGGCTACACCTTC. This sequence encodes CASSRDRGSYGYTF.

The V and J genes are TRBV6-5 and TRBJ1-1; 8 bases map to TRBD1. Germline trimming cut 6 bases from V and 11 bases from J; bases unmatched to any gene: 17. Germline assignment: CDR1 MNHEY and CDR2 SVGAGI. The CDR3 sequence is 15 residues long. CDR3 bases: TGTGCCAGCAGAGACCGAGGACAGGGTGAGACTTGGGCTTTCTTT. Protein product: CASRDRGQGETWAFF.

This clone was counted a single time. The chain is built from TRBV6-6 and TRBJ1-6; 9 bases align to TRBD1. Germline CDR1 reads MNHNY; CDR2 reads SVGAGI (reference sequence). This CDR3 region has 13 residues. V gave up 5 bases and J gave up 9 bases; unmatched junction bases: 2. The CDR3 loop reads CASSETGGSPLHF. CDR3 DNA: TGTGCCAGCAGTGAGACAGGGGGTTCACCCCTCCACTTT.

The chain employs TRBV5-4 and TRBJ2-2; a weak D match, TRBD2 (6 bases). The CDR3 is 18 amino acids. The germline V gene has CDR1 SGHNT and CDR2 YYREEE (reference sequence). The V end lost 0 bases, the J end lost 5 bases, and 20 bases lay between the germline ends. The CDR3 DNA sequence: TGTGCCAGCAGCTTGGGGGCCGGGAGCATCGGGAAGACCGGGGAGCTGTTTTTT. This sequence encodes CASSLGAGSIGKTGELFF.

This clone was found once. The rearrangement joins TRBV7-9 to TRBJ1-2, with D unclear. V lost 5 bases to trimming and J lost 0 bases, with 7 bases between them. Germline V gene lookup returns CDR1 SEHNR and CDR2 FQNEAQ (reference sequence). The CDR3 covers 13 residues. This chain's CDR3 is CASSNTPNYGYTF. The CDR3 DNA follows: TGTGCCAGCAGCAACACGCCTAACTATGGCTACACCTTC.

CDR3 sequence reads: CASSAVRGGHNEQFF. CDR3 nucleotide sequence: TGTGCCAGTAGCGCTGTGAGGGGGGGCCACAATGAGCAGTTCTTC. This chain links TRBV19 with TRBJ2-1; a possible D gene is TRBD2 (7 bases). The CDR3 length is 15 residues. CDR1 LNHDA and CDR2 SQIVND come from the germline V gene (reference sequence). V was shortened by 6 bases and J by 5 bases, with 17 bases between the two germline ends.

This chain connects TRBV4-3 to TRBJ2-1; 7 bases line up with TRBD1. V shed 3 bases and J 14 bases; nucleotides not matched to a gene: 7. This CDR3 contains 12 residues. Per the germline V gene, CDR1 is LGHNA and CDR2 is YSLEER. CDR3 sequence: CASSHQTGMKFF. In DNA, the CDR3 is TGCGCCAGCAGCCACCAGACAGGGATGAAGTTCTTC.

This clone was observed a handful of times. The chain links TRBV2 to TRBJ2-2; no reliable D call. The CDR3 sequence is 14 residues long. The ends were cut back, 2 bases at V and 3 bases at J, with 7 bases in the middle. Germline V gene data show CDR1 as SNHLY and CDR2 as FYNNEI. DNA of the CDR3: TGTGCCAGCAGTGAATACACCTACACCGGGGAGCTGTTTTTT. This encodes CASSEYTYTGELFF. Supplemented by reference TRBV2 and TRBJ2-2, the full variable domain reads EPEVTQTPSHQVTQMGQEVILRCVPISNHLYFYWYRQILGQKVEFLVSFYNNEISEKSEIFDDQFSVERPDGSNFTLKIRSTKLEDSAMYFCASSEYTYTGELFFGEGSRLTVL.

The J gene is TRBJ2-3, the V gene TRBV24-1, with 7 bases matching TRBD2. The CDR3 has 17 residues. V was pared by 0 bases and J by 3 bases, with 8 bases of the junction left unmatched. The germline gives CDR1 KGHDR, CDR2 SFDVKD. The CDR3 sequence is CATSDLSGVGGTDTQYF. In nucleotides, the CDR3 is TGTGCCACCAGTGATTTGAGCGGGGTGGGGGGTACAGATACGCAGTATTTT.